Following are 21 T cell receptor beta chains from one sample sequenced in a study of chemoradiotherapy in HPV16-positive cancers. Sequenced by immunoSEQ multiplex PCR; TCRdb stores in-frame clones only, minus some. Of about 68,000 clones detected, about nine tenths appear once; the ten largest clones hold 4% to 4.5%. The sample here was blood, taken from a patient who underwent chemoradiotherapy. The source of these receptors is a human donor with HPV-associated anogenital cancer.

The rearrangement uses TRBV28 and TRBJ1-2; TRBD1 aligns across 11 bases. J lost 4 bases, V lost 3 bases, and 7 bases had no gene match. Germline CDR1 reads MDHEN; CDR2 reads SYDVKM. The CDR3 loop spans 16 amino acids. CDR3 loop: CASSFRTGGTGYGYTF. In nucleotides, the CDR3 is TGTGCCAGCAGTTTTAGGACAGGGGGCACGGGCTATGGCTACACCTTC.

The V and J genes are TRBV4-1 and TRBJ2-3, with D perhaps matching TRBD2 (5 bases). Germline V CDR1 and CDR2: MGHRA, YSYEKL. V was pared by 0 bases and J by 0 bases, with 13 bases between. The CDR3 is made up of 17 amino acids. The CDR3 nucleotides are TGCGCCAGCAGCCAAGATCTTACTAGAATGAGCACAGATACGCAGTATTTT. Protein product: CASSQDLTRMSTDTQYF.

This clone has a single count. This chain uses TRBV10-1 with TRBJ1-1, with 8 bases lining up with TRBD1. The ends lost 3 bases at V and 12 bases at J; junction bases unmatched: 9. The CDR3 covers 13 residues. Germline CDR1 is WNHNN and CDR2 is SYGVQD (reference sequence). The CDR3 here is CASSEAGGRRTFF. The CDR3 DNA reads TGCGCCAGCAGTGAAGCAGGGGGCCGTAGAACTTTCTTT.

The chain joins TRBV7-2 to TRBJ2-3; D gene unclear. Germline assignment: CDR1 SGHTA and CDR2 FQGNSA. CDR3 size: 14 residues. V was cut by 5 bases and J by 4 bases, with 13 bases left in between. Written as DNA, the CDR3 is TGTGCCAGCAGCCTTAGCCGGGCGGCAGATACGCAGTATTTT. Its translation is CASSLSRAADTQYF.

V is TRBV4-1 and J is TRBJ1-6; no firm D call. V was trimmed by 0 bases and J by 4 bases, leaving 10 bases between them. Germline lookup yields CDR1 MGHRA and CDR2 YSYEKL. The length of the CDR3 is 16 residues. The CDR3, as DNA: TGCGCCAGCAGCCAAGACGGAAGGGCGTATAATTCACCCCTCCACTTT. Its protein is CASSQDGRAYNSPLHF.

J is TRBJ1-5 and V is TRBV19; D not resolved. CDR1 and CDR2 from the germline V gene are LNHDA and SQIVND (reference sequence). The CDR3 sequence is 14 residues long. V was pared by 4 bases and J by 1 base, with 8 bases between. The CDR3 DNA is TGTGCCAGTAGTAACACTGGGAGCAATCAGCCCCAGCATTTT. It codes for CASSNTGSNQPQHF.

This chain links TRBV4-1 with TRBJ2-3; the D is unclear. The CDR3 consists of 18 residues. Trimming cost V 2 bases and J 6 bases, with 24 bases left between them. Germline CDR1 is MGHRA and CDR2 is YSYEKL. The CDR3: CASSQKKIRAILWDTQYF. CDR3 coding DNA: TGCGCCAGCAGCCAAAAAAAAATAAGGGCAATCCTCTGGGATACGCAGTATTTT.

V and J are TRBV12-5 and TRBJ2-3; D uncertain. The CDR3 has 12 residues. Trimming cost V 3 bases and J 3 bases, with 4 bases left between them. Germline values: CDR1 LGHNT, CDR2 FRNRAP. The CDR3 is CASGFATDTQYF. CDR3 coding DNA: TGTGCTAGTGGTTTTGCGACAGATACGCAGTATTTT.

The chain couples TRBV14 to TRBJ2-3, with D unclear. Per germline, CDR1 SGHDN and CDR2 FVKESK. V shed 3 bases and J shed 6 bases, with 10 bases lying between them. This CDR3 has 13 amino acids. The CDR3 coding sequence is TGTGCCAGCAGCCAGGAGACTCCGGATACGCAGTATTTT. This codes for CASSQETPDTQYF.

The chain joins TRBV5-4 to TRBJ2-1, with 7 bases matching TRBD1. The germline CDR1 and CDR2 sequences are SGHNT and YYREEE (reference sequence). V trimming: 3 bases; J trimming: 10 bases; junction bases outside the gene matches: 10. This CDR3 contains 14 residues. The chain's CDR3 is CASSSEAGTDEQFF. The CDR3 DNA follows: TGTGCCAGCAGCTCAGAGGCAGGGACAGACGAGCAGTTCTTC.

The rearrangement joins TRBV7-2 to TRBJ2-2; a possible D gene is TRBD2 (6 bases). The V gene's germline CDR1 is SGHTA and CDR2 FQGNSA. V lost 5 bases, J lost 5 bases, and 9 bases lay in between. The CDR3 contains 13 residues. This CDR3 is CASSPAGTGELFF. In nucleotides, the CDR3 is TGTGCCAGCAGCCCGGCGGGAACCGGGGAGCTGTTTTTT.

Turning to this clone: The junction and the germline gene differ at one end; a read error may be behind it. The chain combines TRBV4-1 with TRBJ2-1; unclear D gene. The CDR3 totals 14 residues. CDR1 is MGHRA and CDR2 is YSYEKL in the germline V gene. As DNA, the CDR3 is TGCGCCAGCAGCCAAGAGTCGGGCTACTATGAGCAGTTCTTC. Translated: CASSQESGYYEQFF.

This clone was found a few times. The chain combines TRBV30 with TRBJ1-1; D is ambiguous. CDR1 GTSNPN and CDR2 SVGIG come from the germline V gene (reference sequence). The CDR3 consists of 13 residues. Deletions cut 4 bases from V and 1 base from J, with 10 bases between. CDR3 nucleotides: TGTGCCTGGACCCAATGGACGAACACTGAAGCTTTCTTT. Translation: CAWTQWTNTEAFF.

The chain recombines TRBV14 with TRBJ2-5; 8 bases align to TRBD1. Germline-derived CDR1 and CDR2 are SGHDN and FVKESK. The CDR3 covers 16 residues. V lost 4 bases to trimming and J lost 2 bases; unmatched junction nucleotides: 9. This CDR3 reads CASSPDRADLQETQYF. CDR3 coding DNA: TGTGCCAGCAGCCCGGACAGGGCCGACCTACAAGAGACCCAGTACTTC. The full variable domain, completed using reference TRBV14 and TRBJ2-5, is EAGVTQFPSHSVIEKGQTVTLRCDPISGHDNLYWYRRVMGKEIKFLLHFVKESKQDESGMPNNRFLAERTGGTYSTLKVQPAELEDSGVYFCASSPDRADLQETQYFGPGTRLLVL.

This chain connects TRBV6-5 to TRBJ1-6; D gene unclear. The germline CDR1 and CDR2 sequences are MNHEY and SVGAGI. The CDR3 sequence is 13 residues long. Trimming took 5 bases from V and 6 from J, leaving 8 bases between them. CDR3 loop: CASSPFSNSPLHF. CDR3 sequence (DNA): TGTGCCAGCAGTCCTTTCAGTAATTCACCCCTCCACTTT.

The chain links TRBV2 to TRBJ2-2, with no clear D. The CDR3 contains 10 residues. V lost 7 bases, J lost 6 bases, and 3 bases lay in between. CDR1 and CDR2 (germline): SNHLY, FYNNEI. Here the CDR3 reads CASKAGELFF. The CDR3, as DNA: TGTGCCAGCAAGGCCGGGGAGCTGTTTTTT.

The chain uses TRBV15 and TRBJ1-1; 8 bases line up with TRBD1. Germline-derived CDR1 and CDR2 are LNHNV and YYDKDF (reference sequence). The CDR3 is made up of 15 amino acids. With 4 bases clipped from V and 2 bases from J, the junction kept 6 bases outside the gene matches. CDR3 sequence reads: CATSKDRAINTEAFF. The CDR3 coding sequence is TGTGCCACCAGCAAGGACAGGGCAATAAACACTGAAGCTTTCTTT.

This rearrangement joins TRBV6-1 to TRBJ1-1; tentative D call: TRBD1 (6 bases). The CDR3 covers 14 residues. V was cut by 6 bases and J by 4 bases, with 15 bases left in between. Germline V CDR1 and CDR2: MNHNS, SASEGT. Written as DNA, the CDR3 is TGTGCCAGCAGCGGACAGTCTCAGGGCACTGAAGCTTTCTTT. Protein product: CASSGQSQGTEAFF.

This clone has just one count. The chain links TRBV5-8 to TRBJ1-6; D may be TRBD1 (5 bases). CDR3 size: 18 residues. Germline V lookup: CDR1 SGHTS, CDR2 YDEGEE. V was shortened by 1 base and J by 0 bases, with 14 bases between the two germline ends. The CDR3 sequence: CASSLFRDRSSYNSPLHF. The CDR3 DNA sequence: TGTGCCAGCAGCTTGTTCAGGGACCGAAGCTCCTATAATTCACCCCTCCACTTT.

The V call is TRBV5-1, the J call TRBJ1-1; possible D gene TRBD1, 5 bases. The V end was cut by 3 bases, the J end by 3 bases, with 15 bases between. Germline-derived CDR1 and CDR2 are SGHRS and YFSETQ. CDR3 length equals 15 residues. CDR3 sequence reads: CASSSEPARDTEAFF. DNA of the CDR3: TGCGCCAGCAGCTCGGAGCCGGCCAGGGACACTGAAGCTTTCTTT.

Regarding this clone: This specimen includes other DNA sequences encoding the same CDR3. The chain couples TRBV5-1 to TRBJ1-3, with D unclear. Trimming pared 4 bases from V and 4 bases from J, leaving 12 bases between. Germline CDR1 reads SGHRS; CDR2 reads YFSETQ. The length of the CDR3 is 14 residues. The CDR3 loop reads CASSLVGSGNTIYF. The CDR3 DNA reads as TGCGCCAGCAGCCTGGTAGGATCCGGAAACACCATATATTTT.